This entry lists 29 T cell receptor beta chains sequenced from one sample in a study of blood T cell repertoires in COVID-19. The method was immunoSEQ multiplex PCR; TCRdb's version includes in-frame clones alone and lacks a portion of them. Here the sample spans more than 90,000 clones, 90% to 95% being singletons. The sequencing sample was made of peripheral blood. Source of these receptors: a man between 50 and 59 years old with acute or convalescent COVID-19.

The chain is built from TRBV5-5 and TRBJ1-6; D is undetermined. The CDR3 runs to 14 residues. V was trimmed by 0 bases and J by 7 bases, leaving 8 bases between them. Per germline, CDR1 SGHKS and CDR2 YYEKEE (reference sequence). CDR3 amino acids: CASSLEQINSPLHF. The DNA of the CDR3 is TGTGCCAGCAGCTTGGAACAGATCAATTCACCCCTCCACTTT.

Concerning this clone: At one of its ends the junction is not consistent with the germline gene, which may arise from a read error. The rearrangement uses TRBV6-2 or TRBV6-3 and TRBJ1-4; 9 nucleotides align to TRBD1. Germline V lookup: CDR1 MNHEY, CDR2 SVGEGT. The CDR3 extends over 17 amino acids. This CDR3 reads CASSNSDRGGTNEKLFF. The DNA for the CDR3 is TGTGCCAGCAGTAACTCGGACAGGGGAGGGACTAATGAAAAACTGTTTTTT.

This sequence joins TRBV12-5 and TRBJ1-6, with TRBD1 matching 8 bases. With 6 bases clipped from V and 8 bases from J, the junction kept 3 bases outside the gene matches. The CDR3 covers 13 residues. Germline loops: CDR1 LGHNT, CDR2 FRNRAP. This CDR3 is CASGQTGDSPLHF. The CDR3 nucleotides are TGTGCTAGTGGCCAGACAGGGGATTCACCCCTCCACTTT.

The chain combines TRBV19 with TRBJ2-7; TRBD1 matches 7 bases. Trimming removed 8 bases from V and 3 bases from J; junction bases left unmatched: 4. This CDR3 is 12 amino acids long. Germline CDR1 reads LNHDA; CDR2 reads SQIVND (reference sequence). The CDR3, as DNA: TGTGCCAGTCAGGACAGGAGCTACGAGCAGTACTTC. It translates to CASQDRSYEQYF.

This clone came up once. The gene calls are TRBV5-1 and TRBJ2-3, with TRBD1 identical over 10 bases. The V gene's germline CDR1 is SGHRS and CDR2 YFSETQ. The trim removed 3 bases at V and 4 bases at J, leaving 5 bases unmatched. The length of the CDR3 is 15 residues. In DNA, the CDR3 is TGCGCCAGCAGCTCGACAGGGGGCGGTGCAGATACGCAGTATTTT. Protein product: CASSSTGGGADTQYF.

The V gene is TRBV6-5, the J gene TRBJ1-4, with D possibly matching TRBD1 (6 bases). This CDR3 spans 16 amino acids. In germline, CDR1 is MNHEY, CDR2 SVGAGI. V lost 4 bases to trimming and J lost 1 base, with 13 bases between them. CDR3 region: CASSSDGQLTNEKLFF. For the CDR3, the DNA is TGTGCCAGCAGTTCGGATGGACAGTTAACTAATGAAAAACTGTTTTTT.

V gene TRBV4-2 combines with J gene TRBJ2-1; 8 bases match TRBD2. The V gene end was trimmed by 1 base and the J gene end by 10 bases; junction bases not matched to a gene: 9. The CDR3 has 15 residues. From germline, CDR1 is LGHNA and CDR2 YNFKEQ. The CDR3 region has the DNA TGTGCCAGCAGCCAAGCCGTAGCGGGGACGGGGGAGCAGTTCTTC. This translates into CASSQAVAGTGEQFF.

The chain uses TRBV19 and TRBJ1-2; D possibly corresponds to TRBD1 (5 bases). The germline CDR1 and CDR2 sequences are LNHDA and SQIVND (reference sequence). The length of the CDR3 is 12 residues. The V and J ends lost 2 bases and 7 bases respectively, with 8 bases between them. The CDR3 nucleotides read TGTGCCAGTAGTATACAGGGAAGTGGCTACACCTTC. Protein product: CASSIQGSGYTF.

The chain carries TRBV3-1 (or the pseudogene TRBV3-2) and TRBJ1-1, with TRBD1 as a possible D gene (5 bases). V lost 0 bases and J lost 5, with 13 bases in between. Germline values: CDR1 LGHDT, CDR2 YNNKEL (reference sequence). This CDR3 is built from 15 residues. CDR3 sequence reads: CASSQDPQGGTEAFF. DNA for the CDR3: TGTGCCAGCAGCCAAGACCCTCAGGGTGGAACTGAAGCTTTCTTT.

This clone showed up just once. The chain links TRBV5-1 to TRBJ1-2; D uncertain. The V and J ends lost 4 bases and 1 base respectively, with 17 bases between them. Germline V lookup: CDR1 SGHRS, CDR2 YFSETQ. The CDR3 has 16 amino acids. The CDR3: CASSQDPSGNNYGYTF. CDR3 sequence (DNA): TGCGCCAGCAGCCAAGACCCATCCGGGAATAACTATGGCTACACCTTC.

This chain links TRBV7-2 with TRBJ1-1; D is unclear. V dropped 6 bases and J dropped 4 bases, with 12 bases sitting between them. The CDR3 consists of 13 residues. Germline CDR1 reads SGHTA; CDR2 reads FQGNSA. The chain's CDR3 is CASSVGGGTEAFF. CDR3 DNA sequence: TGTGCCAGCAGTGTTGGTGGAGGCACTGAAGCTTTCTTT.

The chain links TRBV27 to TRBJ2-3, with TRBD2 identical over 8 bases. Per germline, CDR1 MNHEY and CDR2 SMNVEV (reference sequence). The CDR3 has 18 residues. V lost 6 bases to trimming and J lost 0 bases; unmatched junction nucleotides: 14. CDR3 sequence: CASRPGFGGGLSTDTQYF. The CDR3 region has the DNA TGTGCCAGCAGGCCGGGCTTCGGGGGGGGCCTCAGCACAGATACGCAGTATTTT.

The chain uses TRBV12-5 and TRBJ2-7, with D possibly being TRBD2 (5 bases). Between the trimmed V and J ends, which lost 6 bases and 0 bases, there was a span of 15 bases. CDR1 and CDR2 (germline): LGHNT, FRNRAP. CDR3 size: 15 residues. The CDR3 bases are TGTGCTAGTGGCCTCCACCAGCGGTCCTCCTACGAGCAGTACTTC. It codes for CASGLHQRSSYEQYF. Full variable domain (missing parts from reference TRBV12-5 and TRBJ2-7): DARVTQTPRHKVTEMGQEVTMRCQPILGHNTVFWYRQTMMQGLELLAYFRNRAPLDDSGMPKDRFSAEMPDATLATLKIQPSEPRDSAVYFCASGLHQRSSYEQYFGPGTRLTVT.

The chain is built from TRBV27 and TRBJ1-5; 10 bases map to TRBD1. With 5 bases clipped from V and 6 bases from J, the junction kept 10 bases outside the gene matches. This CDR3 has 16 residues. From germline, CDR1 is MNHEY and CDR2 SMNVEV (reference sequence). CDR3 sequence: CASSPRQGAPGQPQHF. The CDR3 DNA follows: TGTGCCAGCAGTCCCCGACAGGGGGCGCCCGGTCAGCCCCAGCATTTT.

The V call is TRBV19, the J call TRBJ1-1; 10 positions agree with TRBD1. V was pared by 5 bases and J by 8 bases, with 2 bases of the junction left unmatched. CDR1 is LNHDA, CDR2 SQIVND, per germline (reference sequence). The CDR3 has 12 residues. DNA of the CDR3: TGTGCCAGTAGTCCGACAGGGGGCGAAGCTTTCTTT. It codes for CASSPTGGEAFF. Based on the CDR3 plus reference TRBV19 and TRBJ1-1, the full variable domain is DGGITQSPKYLFRKEGQNVTLSCEQNLNHDAMYWYRQDPGQGLRLIYYSQIVNDFQKGDIAEGYSVSREKKESFPLTVTSAQKNPTAFYLCASSPTGGEAFFGQGTRLTVV.

CDR3 loop: CSASRPTGEKLFF. Written as DNA, the CDR3 is TGCAGTGCTAGTCGGCCGACAGGGGAAAAACTGTTTTTT. The rearrangement uses TRBV20-1 and TRBJ1-4, with 7 bases matching TRBD1. Looked up from germline, CDR1 is DFQATT and CDR2 is SNEGSKA (reference sequence). Trimming cost V 3 bases and J 8 bases; bases outside gene matches: 6. This CDR3 region has 13 residues.

The chain recombines TRBV3-1 (or the pseudogene TRBV3-2) with TRBJ2-4, with D possibly matching TRBD2 (5 bases). V lost 5 bases to trimming and J lost 4 bases, with 18 bases between them. The CDR3 covers 16 residues. The germline gives CDR1 LGHDT, CDR2 YNNKEL (reference sequence). The CDR3 loop reads CASSSEGPIRKNIQYF. The CDR3, as DNA: TGTGCCAGCAGCAGTGAGGGTCCCATTAGAAAAAACATTCAGTACTTC.

This rearrangement joins TRBV12-5 to TRBJ2-1; D unresolved. This CDR3 is 15 amino acids long. Germline assignment: CDR1 LGHNT and CDR2 FRNRAP. Deletions cut 1 base from V and 0 bases from J, with 7 bases between. The CDR3: CASGLDLSSYNEQFF. The DNA of the CDR3 is TGTGCTAGTGGTTTGGACTTGAGCTCCTACAATGAGCAGTTCTTC.

This clone came up once. The gene calls are TRBV10-2 and TRBJ1-1, with D possibly TRBD1 on 6 matching bases. The germline CDR1 and CDR2 sequences are WSHSY and SAAADI. Trimming removed 6 bases from V and 0 bases from J, with 11 bases in between. The length of the CDR3 is 14 residues. DNA for the CDR3: TGCGCCAGCAGCCTACAGGGCATGAACACTGAAGCTTTCTTT. Protein product: CASSLQGMNTEAFF.

The chain recombines TRBV4-3 with TRBJ1-2; D gene uncertain. V was shortened by 5 bases and J by 0 bases, with 7 bases between the two germline ends. Germline CDR1 is LGHNA and CDR2 is YSLEER. The CDR3 consists of 13 residues. The CDR3 loop reads CASSATSNYGYTF. CDR3 bases: TGCGCCAGCAGCGCGACATCTAACTATGGCTACACCTTC.

This chain joins TRBV4-1 and TRBJ1-1; 8 nucleotides agree with TRBD1. Germline V lookup: CDR1 MGHRA, CDR2 YSYEKL. This CDR3 is 17 amino acids long. The J segment lost 0 bases and the V segment lost 4 bases, leaving 10 bases of the junction unmatched. The DNA of the CDR3 is TGCGCCAGCAGCCCCCACGGACAGGGAAGTATGAACACTGAAGCTTTCTTT. Translated, it gives CASSPHGQGSMNTEAFF.

The CDR3 spells CASSLNWGEYTDTQYF. The CDR3 DNA sequence: TGCGCCAGCAGCTTGAATTGGGGGGAGTACACAGATACGCAGTATTTT. The V gene is TRBV5-1, the J gene TRBJ2-3; TRBD2 might be the D (6 bases). The CDR3 length is 16 residues. Germline V gene data show CDR1 as SGHRS and CDR2 as YFSETQ. Trimming cost V 1 base and J 2 bases, with 14 bases left between them. Full variable domain (remainder filled in from reference TRBV5-1 and TRBJ2-3): KAGVTQTPRYLIKTRGQQVTLSCSPISGHRSVSWYQQTPGQGLQFLFEYFSETQRNKGNFPGRFSGRQFSNSRSEMNVSTLELGDSALYLCASSLNWGEYTDTQYFGPGTRLTVL.

V usage is TRBV5-1 and J usage is TRBJ2-3, with TRBD1 as a possible D gene (5 bases). Germline-derived CDR1 and CDR2 are SGHRS and YFSETQ. The CDR3 loop spans 15 amino acids. Trimming cost V 1 base and J 0 bases, with 9 bases left between them. The CDR3 sequence is CASSLNGQSTDTQYF. CDR3 sequence (DNA): TGCGCCAGCAGCTTGAATGGACAAAGCACAGATACGCAGTATTTT.

The chain links TRBV19 to TRBJ1-4; D possibly corresponds to TRBD1 (6 bases). There are 15 residues in the CDR3. The V and J ends lost 6 bases and 8 bases respectively, with 19 bases between them. The germline V gene has CDR1 LNHDA and CDR2 SQIVND (reference sequence). CDR3 nucleotide sequence: TGTGCCAGTAGGTCCTCGGGGGGCGGAAAGGAAAAACTGTTTTTT. Protein: CASRSSGGGKEKLFF.

The chain couples TRBV30 to TRBJ1-6, with 11 bases aligning to TRBD1. The CDR3 consists of 16 residues. The V segment lost 1 base and the J segment 8 bases; nucleotides outside the gene matches: 7. Germline lookup yields CDR1 GTSNPN and CDR2 SVGIG (reference sequence). This CDR3 is CAWSDHGQGAYSPLHF. The DNA for the CDR3 is TGTGCCTGGAGTGACCACGGACAGGGGGCATATTCACCCCTCCACTTT.

The chain links TRBV6-5 to TRBJ1-1; the match to TRBD1 covers 7 bases. Germline CDR1 MNHEY, CDR2 SVGAGI. This CDR3 has 14 amino acids. Trimming removed 6 bases from V and 1 base from J; junction bases left unmatched: 5. This chain's CDR3 is CASSYGTANTEAFF. In DNA, the CDR3 is TGTGCCAGCAGCTATGGGACAGCGAACACTGAAGCTTTCTTT.

The chain combines TRBV7-8 with TRBJ2-7, with TRBD2 matching over 10 bases. CDR1 and CDR2 (germline): SGHVS, FQNEAQ. The J segment lost 7 bases and the V segment lost 1 base, leaving 7 bases of the junction unmatched. CDR3 length: 15 amino acids. CDR3 sequence reads: CASSLGSGGPGEQYF. The CDR3 DNA is TGTGCCAGCAGCTTAGGTAGCGGGGGGCCGGGGGAGCAGTACTTC.

The V gene is TRBV7-6, the J gene TRBJ2-2, with D perhaps matching TRBD1 (6 bases). V lost 10 bases and J 2 bases, leaving 17 bases between the germline ends. The CDR3 totals 15 residues. In germline, CDR1 is SGHVS, CDR2 FNYEAQ. As DNA, the CDR3 is TGTGCCACCCTTGAGGAAGGGGGAAACACCGGGGAGCTGTTTTTT. The encoded protein is CATLEEGGNTGELFF.

The J gene is TRBJ2-3, the V gene TRBV24-1; 7 bases align to TRBD1. This CDR3 spans 15 amino acids. V shed 7 bases and J 3 bases; nucleotides not matched to a gene: 9. CDR1 KGHDR and CDR2 SFDVKD come from the germline V gene. CDR3 region: CATSLRGSGTDTQYF. The CDR3, as DNA: TGTGCCACCAGCCTCAGGGGGTCGGGGACAGATACGCAGTATTTT.